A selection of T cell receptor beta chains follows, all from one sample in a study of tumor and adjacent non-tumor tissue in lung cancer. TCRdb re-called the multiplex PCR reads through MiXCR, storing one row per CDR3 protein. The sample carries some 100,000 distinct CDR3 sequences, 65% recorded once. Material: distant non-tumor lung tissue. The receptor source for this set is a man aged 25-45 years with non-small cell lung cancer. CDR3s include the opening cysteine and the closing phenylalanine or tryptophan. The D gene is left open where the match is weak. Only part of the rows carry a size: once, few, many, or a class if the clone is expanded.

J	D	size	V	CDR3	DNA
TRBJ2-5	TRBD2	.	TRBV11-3	CTSSLEAGGQESKYF	TGTACCAGCAGCTTAGAAGCGGGAGGGCAAGAGAGCAAGTACTTC
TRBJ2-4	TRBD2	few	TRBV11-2	CASSLVTGGPRLQYF	TGTGCCAGCAGCCTTGTAACGGGAGGGCCGCGGCTTCAGTACTTC
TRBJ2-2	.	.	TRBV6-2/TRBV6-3	CASSLIRGANTGELFF	TGTGCCAGCAGCCTCATCAGGGGGGCAAACACGGGGGAGCTGTTTTTT
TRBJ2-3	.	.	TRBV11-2	CASSLGPSRGGITDTQYF	TGTGCCAGCAGCTTAGGACCGTCTAGAGGTGGGATTACAGATACACAGTATTTT
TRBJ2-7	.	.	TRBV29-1	CSASSGCEQYF	TGCAGCGCGAGTTCAGGGTGCGAGCAGTACTTC
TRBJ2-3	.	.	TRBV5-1	CISSRRAGAQPISTDTQYF	TGCATCAGCAGCCGTCGGGCAGGGGCCCAACCCATTAGCACAGATACGCAGTATTTT
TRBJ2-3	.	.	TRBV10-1	CAGRARSSIGKNTDTQYF	TGCGCCGGCAGAGCACGAAGTTCTATAGGAAAAAACACAGATACGCAGTATTTT
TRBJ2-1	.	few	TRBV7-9	CASSLADSVSYNEQFF	TGTGCCAGCAGCTTAGCAGACAGCGTCTCCTACAATGAGCAGTTCTTC
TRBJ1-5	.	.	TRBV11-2	CASSRLGRGTDTQHF	TGTGCCAGCAGCCGTCTGGGCAGGGGCACAGATACGCAGCATTTT
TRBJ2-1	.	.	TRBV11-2	CASSPLRWNLDNEQIF	TGTGCTAGCAGCCCTCTCCGCTGGAATTTAGACAATGAGCAGATCTTC
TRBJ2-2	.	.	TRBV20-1	CSAKETMNTGELFF	TGCAGTGCTAAAGAGACAATGAACACCGGGGAGCTATTTTTT
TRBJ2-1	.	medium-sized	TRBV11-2	CASTLSAVLSYNEQFF	TGTGCCAGCACCCTATCAGCGGTCCTATCCTACAATGAGCAGTTCTTC
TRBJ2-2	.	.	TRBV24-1	CATSGSSTGELFF	TGTGCCACCAGTGGGTCGAGCACCGGGGAGCTGTTTTTT
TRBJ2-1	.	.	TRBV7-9	CASSSPQQGAGWDEQFF	TGTGCCAGCAGTTCCCCCCAACAAGGGGCTGGATGGGATGAGCAGTTCTTC
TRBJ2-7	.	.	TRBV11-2	CASTPDKASSYEHYF	TGTGCCAGCACCCCTGACAAGGCGAGTTCCTACGAGCACTACTTC
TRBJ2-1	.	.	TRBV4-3	CARSPSEGHEQIF	TGCGCCAGGAGCCCGTCGGAGGGACATGAGCAGATCTTC
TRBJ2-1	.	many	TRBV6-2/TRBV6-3	CASSDHSLAYEQFF	TGTGCCAGCAGTGACCACTCACTAGCCTATGAGCAGTTCTTC
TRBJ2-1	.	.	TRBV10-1	CASSESAGRNEHFF	TGCGCCAGCAGTGAGTCCGCAGGGCGCAATGAGCACTTCTTC
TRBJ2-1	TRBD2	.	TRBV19	CASSILAASYNEQFF	TGTGCCAGTAGTATCCTAGCGGCTTCCTACAATGAGCAGTTCTTC
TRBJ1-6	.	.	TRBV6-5	CASSPVGGPRSPLHF	TGTGCCAGCAGCCCTGTTGGGGGCCCGAGATCACCCCTCCACTTT